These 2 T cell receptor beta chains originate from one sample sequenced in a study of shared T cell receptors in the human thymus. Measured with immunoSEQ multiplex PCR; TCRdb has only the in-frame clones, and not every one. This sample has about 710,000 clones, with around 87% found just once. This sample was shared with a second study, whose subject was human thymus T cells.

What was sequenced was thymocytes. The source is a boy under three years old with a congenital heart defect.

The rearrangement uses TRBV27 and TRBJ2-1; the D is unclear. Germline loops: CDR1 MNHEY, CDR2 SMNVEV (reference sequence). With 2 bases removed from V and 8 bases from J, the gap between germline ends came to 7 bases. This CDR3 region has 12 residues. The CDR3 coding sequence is TGTGCCAGCAGTTTACCCTCCCATGAGCAGTTCTTC. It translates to CASSLPSHEQFF.

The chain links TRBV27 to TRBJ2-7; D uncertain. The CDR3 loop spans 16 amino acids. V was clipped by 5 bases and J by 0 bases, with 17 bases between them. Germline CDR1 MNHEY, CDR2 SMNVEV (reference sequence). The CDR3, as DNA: TGTGCCAGCAGTCCCCCCGGTGCGCTTCACTCCTACGAGCAGTACTTC. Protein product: CASSPPGALHSYEQYF.